Following are 27 T cell receptor beta chains from one sample sequenced in a study of cytomegalovirus exposure and HLA in healthy donors. The PCR was carried out with 60 Vbeta primers and 13 Jbeta primers. Method: immunoSEQ multiplex PCR; TCRdb's copy keeps in-frame clones and lacks some. The table for this sample gives 150,000 to 200,000 clones. Sequencing was performed on PBMCs. These receptors were obtained from a woman aged 55-70 years in good health and CMV-seronegative.

The chain recombines TRBV6-6 with TRBJ2-7; TRBD2 aligns across 8 bases. The CDR3 is 15 amino acids. The V segment lost 0 bases and the J segment 6 bases; nucleotides outside the gene matches: 7. Germline CDR1 is MNHNY and CDR2 is SVGAGI (reference sequence). CDR3 in amino acids: CASSYSNLAGSEQYF. As DNA, the CDR3 is TGTGCCAGCAGTTACTCGAACCTAGCGGGTTCCGAGCAGTACTTC.

V gene TRBV29-1 combines with J gene TRBJ1-4; no clear D. Germline CDR1 and CDR2: SQVTM and ANQGSEA. The CDR3 extends over 13 amino acids. The V end lost 4 bases, the J end lost 8 bases, and 14 bases lay between the germline ends. DNA of the CDR3: TGCAGCGTTGTTCTTCGATTCGGGGAAAAACTGTTTTTT. As protein: CSVVLRFGEKLFF.

The V call is TRBV4-1, the J call TRBJ2-3; TRBD2 aligns across 9 bases. Germline assignment: CDR1 MGHRA and CDR2 YSYEKL. This CDR3 has 15 residues. With 4 bases clipped from V and 6 bases from J, the junction kept 8 bases outside the gene matches. In DNA form, the CDR3 reads TGCGCCAGCAGCCGAGATAGCGGGGGAGGGGATACGCAGTATTTT. This codes for CASSRDSGGGDTQYF.

The rearrangement uses TRBV10-3 and TRBJ2-3; 12 bases fit TRBD2. This CDR3 region has 15 residues. From germline, CDR1 is ENHRY and CDR2 SYGVKD. V lost 5 bases, J lost 1 base, and 1 base stayed unmatched. The CDR3 sequence: CAISRTSGGTDTQYF. The CDR3 DNA reads TGTGCCATCAGTCGGACTAGCGGGGGCACAGATACGCAGTATTTT.

The chain is built from TRBV27 and TRBJ2-5; 9 bases agree with TRBD1. V gave up 3 bases and J gave up 4 bases; unmatched junction bases: 9. This CDR3 spans 16 amino acids. Germline loops: CDR1 MNHEY, CDR2 SMNVEV (reference sequence). CDR3 sequence: CASSFAGTGRRETQYF. The DNA for the CDR3 is TGTGCCAGCAGTTTCGCCGGGACAGGGCGGAGAGAGACCCAGTACTTC.

The chain couples TRBV5-5 to TRBJ2-5, with D tentatively TRBD1 (6 bases). CDR1 SGHKS and CDR2 YYEKEE come from the germline V gene (reference sequence). The V end lost 2 bases, the J end lost 5 bases, and 13 bases lay between the germline ends. The CDR3 totals 14 residues. CDR3 DNA: TGTGCCAGCAGCTTCCTAGGGGGTTGGGAGACCCAGTACTTC. Translated: CASSFLGGWETQYF.

The chain recombines TRBV11-2 with TRBJ2-7; D unresolved. From germline, CDR1 is SGHAT and CDR2 FQNNGV. The CDR3 totals 17 residues. V lost 1 base, J lost 0 bases, and 16 bases lay in between. The CDR3 protein is CASSLVPSVRNSYEQYF. For the CDR3, the DNA is TGTGCCAGCAGCTTAGTTCCATCGGTGAGAAACTCCTACGAGCAGTACTTC.

The CDR3 sequence is CASSLFETGFVDEQYF. CDR3 nucleotide sequence: TGTGCCAGCAGCTTATTCGAGACAGGGTTCGTCGACGAGCAGTACTTC. The V gene is TRBV7-9, the J gene TRBJ2-7, with 7 nucleotides matching TRBD1. This CDR3 region has 16 residues. CDR1 and CDR2 from the germline V gene are SEHNR and FQNEAQ (reference sequence). The V gene end was trimmed by 2 bases and the J gene end by 5 bases; junction bases not matched to a gene: 12.

The chain employs TRBV11-3 and TRBJ2-5; D possibly corresponds to TRBD1 (6 bases). The CDR3 loop spans 14 amino acids. The germline CDR1 and CDR2 sequences are SGHNT and YENEEA. The V end was cut by 5 bases, the J end by 0 bases, with 10 bases between. The CDR3 bases are TGTGCCAGCAGCCCGCAGGGGTACCAAGAGACCCAGTACTTC. This sequence encodes CASSPQGYQETQYF.

V and J are TRBV6-1 and TRBJ1-5; TRBD1 agrees at 9 bases. Looked up from germline, CDR1 is MNHNS and CDR2 is SASEGT. V was pared by 0 bases and J by 7 bases, with 7 bases of the junction left unmatched. The CDR3 has 16 amino acids. The CDR3: CASSEARDRVYQPQHF. The CDR3 bases are TGTGCCAGCAGTGAAGCCCGGGACAGGGTGTACCAGCCCCAGCATTTT.

This chain uses TRBV9 with TRBJ1-1; unclear D gene. Trimming cost V 0 bases and J 5 bases, with 11 bases left between them. CDR1 and CDR2 (germline): SGDLS, YYNGEE. There are 14 residues in the CDR3. In DNA form, the CDR3 reads TGTGCCAGCAGCGTAGGGGAGGGCAGGACTGAAGCTTTCTTT. Protein product: CASSVGEGRTEAFF.

V is TRBV5-1 and J is TRBJ1-2, with 9 bases aligning to TRBD1. Germline CDR1 and CDR2: SGHRS and YFSETQ. The CDR3 contains 14 residues. With 0 bases clipped from V and 3 bases from J, the junction kept 0 bases outside the gene matches. CDR3 loop: CASSLDRGHYGYTF. The CDR3 region has the DNA TGCGCCAGCAGCTTGGACAGGGGGCACTATGGCTACACCTTC.

This chain links TRBV9 with TRBJ1-5; D gene unclear. The CDR3 has 15 amino acids. With 0 bases removed from V and 1 base from J, the gap between germline ends came to 8 bases. CDR1 is SGDLS, CDR2 YYNGEE, per germline. The CDR3 region is CASSVEGGSNQPQHF. For the CDR3, the DNA is TGTGCCAGCAGCGTAGAGGGAGGGAGCAATCAGCCCCAGCATTTT.

The V and J genes are TRBV4-1 and TRBJ1-3; D might be TRBD1 (6 bases). The CDR3 length is 16 residues. V was shortened by 1 base and J by 5 bases, with 15 bases between the two germline ends. The germline V gene has CDR1 MGHRA and CDR2 YSYEKL. CDR3 region: CASSQGVLGARNTIYF. The CDR3 DNA sequence: TGCGCCAGCAGCCAAGGAGTTTTGGGGGCGCGAAACACCATATATTTT.

The chain links TRBV4-1 to TRBJ1-3; possible D gene TRBD1, 5 bases. Germline CDR1 and CDR2: MGHRA and YSYEKL. The CDR3 has 19 amino acids. The germline V and J ends were trimmed by 1 base and 0 bases, with 19 bases remaining between them. DNA of the CDR3: TGCGCCAGCAGCCAAGTAGGGGCAGTTCCTGTAAGCTCTGGAAACACCATATATTTT. Its protein is CASSQVGAVPVSSGNTIYF.

V is TRBV11-1 and J is TRBJ2-7; possible D gene TRBD1, 5 bases. This CDR3 has 12 amino acids. Trimming took off 5 bases at V and 6 bases at J, with 11 bases between the two ends. Germline V gives CDR1 SGHAT, CDR2 FQDESV (reference sequence). CDR3: CASSTQGLEQYF. DNA for the CDR3: TGTGCCAGCAGCACCCAGGGTCTCGAGCAGTACTTC. Drawing the rest from reference TRBV11-1 and TRBJ2-7, the complete variable domain is EAEVAQSPRYKITEKSQAVAFWCDPISGHATLYWYRQILGQGPELLVQFQDESVVDDSQLPKDRFSAERLKGVDSTLKIQPAELGDSAMYLCASSTQGLEQYFGPGTRLTVT.

The rearrangement links TRBV4-3 to TRBJ2-1, with a weak D call TRBD1 (5 bases). The CDR3 runs to 14 residues. V lost 4 bases to trimming and J lost 1 base, with 8 bases between them. Germline CDR1 reads LGHNA; CDR2 reads YSLEER. The CDR3 DNA follows: TGCGCCAGCAGCCCTCGGACATCCTACAATGAGCAGTTCTTC. Amino acid sequence: CASSPRTSYNEQFF.

The chain is built from TRBV7-9 and TRBJ2-1, with TRBD2 matching 10 bases. CDR3 length equals 19 residues. Germline values: CDR1 SEHNR, CDR2 FQNEAQ (reference sequence). V gave up 2 bases and J gave up 0 bases; unmatched junction bases: 10. The CDR3 here is CASSLRPSGGLSSYNEQFF. The CDR3 coding sequence is TGTGCCAGCAGCTTAAGGCCTAGCGGGGGCCTTAGCTCCTACAATGAGCAGTTCTTC.

This chain uses TRBV10-3 with TRBJ2-7, with TRBD1 identical over 7 bases. CDR1 is ENHRY, CDR2 SYGVKD, per germline. This CDR3 is 14 amino acids long. V trimming: 5 bases; J trimming: 0 bases; junction bases outside the gene matches: 4. Here the CDR3 DNA reads TGTGCCATCAGTCCGGGACAGCCCTCCTACGAGCAGTACTTC. Protein product: CAISPGQPSYEQYF.

V usage is TRBV9 and J usage is TRBJ2-5; D is undetermined. The V gene lost 4 bases and the J gene lost 5 bases, with 12 bases spanning the gap. The CDR3 runs 13 residues. Per germline, CDR1 SGDLS and CDR2 YYNGEE. This chain's CDR3 is CASSSRLGETQYF. CDR3 sequence (DNA): TGTGCCAGCAGCTCCCGCCTCGGGGAGACCCAGTACTTC.

V is TRBV5-1 and J is TRBJ2-5, with D unclear. Germline values: CDR1 SGHRS, CDR2 YFSETQ. V dropped 4 bases and J dropped 3 bases, with 7 bases sitting between them. This CDR3 spans 12 amino acids. The CDR3 reads CASSHIEETQYF. DNA for the CDR3: TGCGCCAGCAGCCACATTGAAGAGACCCAGTACTTC.

This chain links TRBV4-1 with TRBJ1-5; TRBD1 aligns across 9 bases. From germline, CDR1 is MGHRA and CDR2 YSYEKL. After removal of 4 bases from V and 0 bases from J, the junction contained 10 bases not matched to a gene. The CDR3 totals 18 residues. The CDR3 here is CASSLSGQGPFSNQPQHF. CDR3 coding DNA: TGCGCCAGCAGCCTATCCGGACAGGGGCCTTTTAGCAATCAGCCCCAGCATTTT.

J is TRBJ2-5 and V is TRBV15; maybe TRBD2 (6 bases). V was shortened by 2 bases and J by 2 bases, with 9 bases between the two germline ends. CDR1 and CDR2 from the germline V gene are LNHNV and YYDKDF (reference sequence). The CDR3 is 14 residues long. Here the CDR3 reads CATSRPGRQETQYF. The CDR3 DNA follows: TGTGCCACCAGCAGACCCGGGAGACAAGAGACCCAGTACTTC.

The V gene is TRBV7-3, the J gene TRBJ2-2, with 16 bases fitting TRBD2. The CDR3 has 17 residues. V shed 5 bases and J 5 bases; nucleotides not matched to a gene: 5. CDR1 is SGHTA, CDR2 FQGTGA, per germline. The CDR3 here is CASSTPGLAGGTGELFF. CDR3 coding DNA: TGTGCCAGCAGCACACCGGGACTAGCGGGGGGGACCGGGGAGCTGTTTTTT.

CDR3 DNA: TGCGCCAGCAGCTTGGCCGGGAAGGGCAATCAGCCCCAGCATTTT. This gives the protein CASSLAGKGNQPQHF. The gene calls are TRBV5-1 and TRBJ1-5; D is ambiguous. The germline gives CDR1 SGHRS, CDR2 YFSETQ. With 0 bases removed from V and 2 bases from J, the gap between germline ends came to 9 bases. This CDR3 comprises 15 residues.

The rearrangement uses TRBV6-5 and TRBJ1-6, with no clear D. Germline V gene lookup returns CDR1 MNHEY and CDR2 SVGAGI. CDR3 length: 14 residues. The V end lost 6 bases, the J end lost 0 bases, and 6 bases lay between the germline ends. The CDR3 region is CASRLNSYNSPLHF. The CDR3 DNA is TGTGCCAGCAGGCTAAACTCCTATAATTCACCCCTCCACTTT.

This chain joins TRBV14 and TRBJ2-7, with 9 bases fitting TRBD1. The length of the CDR3 is 15 residues. Germline assignment: CDR1 SGHDN and CDR2 FVKESK. With 1 base clipped from V and 2 bases from J, the junction kept 3 bases outside the gene matches. The CDR3 region is CASSQAGTGPYEQYF. CDR3 in DNA: TGTGCCAGCAGCCAAGCCGGGACAGGGCCCTACGAGCAGTACTTC.